A selection of T cell receptor beta chains follows, all from one sample in a study of cytomegalovirus exposure and HLA in healthy donors. The method was immunoSEQ multiplex PCR; TCRdb's version includes in-frame clones alone and lacks a portion of them. The data show roughly 100,000 clones, about three quarters seen once. Input material: PBMCs. Receptors originate from a female donor in good health and CMV-seropositive. Each CDR3 is given without its conserved first and last residue.

TRBV11-2	TRBJ2-2	ASSNSGRTVGELF
TRBV5-1	TRBJ2-6	ASSPGGANVLT
TRBV6-5	TRBJ2-7	ASSYDRGDYEQY
TRBV19	TRBJ1-5	ASTQLGGSNQPQH
TRBV7-2	TRBJ2-1	ASSSTGGRVYNEQF
TRBV9	TRBJ1-1	ASSVDPPTGGKTEAF
TRBV27	TRBJ2-7	ASRAGLAGAGEQY
TRBV2	TRBJ1-2	ASSRQGGYT
TRBV4-3	TRBJ2-2	ASRRQGADGELF
TRBV28	TRBJ1-1	AGGLGGGNTEAF
TRBV30	TRBJ1-1	AWSSPYRQGEAF
TRBV28	TRBJ1-5	ASSPGGGNQPQH
TRBV30	TRBJ1-4	AWTGSFNEKLF
TRBV5-1	TRBJ2-1	ASSYGLDSYNEQF
TRBV5-1	TRBJ2-2	ASSLDGSGELF
TRBV28	TRBJ2-3	ASSLAISGRRTDTQY
TRBV30	TRBJ2-7	AWSVGAVSLGEQY
TRBV5-4	TRBJ1-2	ASSIRGNYGYT
TRBV19	TRBJ2-6	ASSTGQGGFPGANVLT
TRBV5-1	TRBJ2-5	ASKSLAGGPQETQY
TRBV27	TRBJ1-2	ASSETGSRYGYT
TRBV2	TRBJ2-7	ASSTGTGGFLSYEQY
TRBV7-2	TRBJ1-5	ASSPQTGGPGQPQH
TRBV6-5	TRBJ1-2	ASSYKTATYYGYT
TRBV27	TRBJ2-7	ASSIGQGRGFLSYEQY
TRBV7-3	TRBJ2-1	ASSLTPLAGSGNEQF
TRBV11-2	TRBJ1-1	ASSLDPPGAEAF
TRBV6-1	TRBJ1-1	ASSDSGLANTEAF
TRBV7-6	TRBJ1-3	ASSLEETADPGNTIY
TRBV9	TRBJ2-3	ASSVGGSSEKQY
TRBV10-3	TRBJ2-2	AIGGDTGELF
TRBV6-5	TRBJ1-2	ASSYEGRGYGYT